This T cell receptor (beta chain) was retrieved from a study of blood T cell repertoires in COVID-19. As for the study in general: Donors in the United States, Italy and Spain gave samples during acute or convalescent COVID-19. Sample material is recorded as cDNA or gDNA derived from T cells, B-cell-depleted T cells, or PBMCs.

This clone was observed a few times. One Seattle source followed patients from active infection through their disease course. Germline V lookup: CDR1 LNHDA, CDR2 SQIVND (reference sequence). The ends were cut back, 1 base at V and 4 bases at J, with 14 bases in the middle. This CDR3 region has 16 residues. Original analysis: By means of reference gene primer amplification, nucleated cell counts were estimated. TCRdb's copy holds only in-frame clones and misses some; the assay was immunoSEQ multiplex PCR. V, J and clone size were drawn from that table, and D and trimming were deduced from the DNA. The repertoire holds tens of thousands of clones, with roughly 70% as singletons.

The chain recombines TRBV19 with TRBJ2-1; D might be TRBD2 (6 bases). This TCR was recovered from a man in his 70s with COVID-19, enrolled during active disease. Sequencing input: peripheral blood. The chain's CDR3 is CASSIASRGLYNEQFF. In nucleotides, the CDR3 is TGTGCCAGTAGTATAGCCTCAAGGGGACTTTACAATGAGCAGTTCTTC. Combining the CDR3 with reference TRBV19 and TRBJ2-1 gives the whole variable domain DGGITQSPKYLFRKEGQNVTLSCEQNLNHDAMYWYRQDPGQGLRLIYYSQIVNDFQKGDIAEGYSVSREKKESFPLTVTSAQKNPTAFYLCASSIASRGLYNEQFFGPGTRLTVL.